These 22 T cell receptor beta chains originate from one sample sequenced in a study of memory CD4+ T cells and cytomegalovirus serostatus (dated by TCRdb to about 2019). Single viable CD3+CD4+CD8-CD45RO+ cells were sorted as memory CD4+ T cells on a FACSAria II. The method was the immunoSEQ multiplex PCR assay. This is the immuneACCESS table as TCRdb keeps it, with only in-frame sequences that have V and J called. A part of the clones is gone; compared with another copy, unresolved V genes explain less than half, and the rest is unexplained. Across this sample there are fewer than 50,000 clones, with roughly 78% seen only once. The biggest ten clones account for over 4.5% of the sample. The material sequenced was memory CD4+ T cells from blood. Receptors were obtained from an adult in good health and CMV-seropositive.

The chain recombines TRBV14 with TRBJ1-3, with TRBD1 identical over 7 bases. The V gene's germline CDR1 is SGHDN and CDR2 FVKESK. Trimming at V came to 4 bases and at J to 0 bases, leaving 9 bases not matched to a gene. The CDR3 extends over 17 amino acids. The CDR3 is CASSLRQGTVSGNTIYF. In DNA form, the CDR3 reads TGTGCCAGCAGCCTTCGACAGGGAACAGTCTCTGGAAACACCATATATTTT.

The table lists this clone with a few counts. The chain joins TRBV10-3 to TRBJ2-3, with 8 bases identical to TRBD1. The CDR3 loop spans 16 amino acids. Germline V CDR1 and CDR2: ENHRY, SYGVKD. The junction had 6 bases not matched to a gene; V was cut back by 3 bases and J by 1 base. The CDR3 protein is CAISDLPGQGTDTQYF. DNA for the CDR3: TGTGCCATCAGTGATCTACCGGGACAGGGCACAGATACGCAGTATTTT.

This clone was picked up one time. Here the CDR3 DNA reads TGTGCCAGCAGCCCAGTGACTCACCAAGGAACTGAAGCTTTCTTT. Protein: CASSPVTHQGTEAFF. This sequence joins TRBV7-2 and TRBJ1-1; no clear D gene. This CDR3 comprises 15 residues. V lost 5 bases and J lost 5, with 18 bases in between. Germline V lookup: CDR1 SGHTA, CDR2 FQGNSA.

The V and J genes are TRBV28 and TRBJ1-2; 9 bases map to TRBD1. With 7 bases clipped from V and 7 bases from J, the junction kept 13 bases outside the gene matches. The CDR3 extends over 15 amino acids. The germline V gene has CDR1 MDHEN and CDR2 SYDVKM. CDR3 region: CASTENLGQGSGYTF. CDR3 coding DNA: TGTGCCAGCACCGAGAACCTCGGACAGGGGAGTGGCTACACCTTC.

The chain links TRBV11-3 to TRBJ2-1; 7 bases agree with TRBD1. Germline trimming cut 3 bases from V and 7 bases from J; bases unmatched to any gene: 9. This CDR3 region has 15 residues. The germline gives CDR1 SGHNT, CDR2 YENEEA. The CDR3 DNA reads as TGTGCCAGCAGCTTGGGGACAGTGATGCTAAATGAGCAGTTCTTC. Its protein is CASSLGTVMLNEQFF.

The chain combines TRBV5-1 with TRBJ1-2, with D maybe TRBD1 (5 bases). CDR1 and CDR2 from the germline V gene are SGHRS and YFSETQ. CDR3 length: 17 residues. V dropped 0 bases and J dropped 4 bases, with 19 bases sitting between them. The CDR3 is CASSLDNTGGYGYGYTF. CDR3 nucleotide sequence: TGCGCCAGCAGCTTGGACAACACCGGGGGGTATGGCTATGGCTACACCTTC.

V gene TRBV28 combines with J gene TRBJ1-2; weak D call: TRBD1 (6 bases). The V gene lost 7 bases and the J gene lost 9 bases, with 12 bases spanning the gap. The germline CDR1 and CDR2 sequences are MDHEN and SYDVKM. The CDR3 is made up of 11 amino acids. The CDR3 bases are TGTGCCAGCAATAGGGGGTATAGCTACACCTTC. Protein sequence: CASNRGYSYTF.

The rearrangement uses TRBV9 and TRBJ2-1; 9 bases match TRBD2. The CDR3 contains 16 residues. V trimming: 0 bases; J trimming: 4 bases; junction bases outside the gene matches: 5. Germline CDR1 and CDR2: SGDLS and YYNGEE. Here the CDR3 reads CASSVGISGGYNEQFF. The CDR3 DNA follows: TGTGCCAGCAGCGTAGGAATAAGCGGGGGGTACAATGAGCAGTTCTTC. Drawing the rest from reference TRBV9 and TRBJ2-1, the complete variable domain is DSGVTQTPKHLITATGQRVTLRCSPRSGDLSVYWYQQSLDQGLQFLIQYYNGEERAKGNILERFSAQQFPDLHSELNLSSLELGDSALYFCASSVGISGGYNEQFFGPGTRLTVL.

The genes are TRBV28 and TRBJ1-2; D is unclear. The V gene lost 4 bases and the J gene lost 4 bases, with 16 bases spanning the gap. CDR3 length equals 15 residues. Germline values: CDR1 MDHEN, CDR2 SYDVKM. The CDR3 nucleotides read TGTGCCAGCAGTTCGGCGCAGGCAAGCCCCTATGGCTACACCTTC. Protein product: CASSSAQASPYGYTF.

The J gene is TRBJ2-2, the V gene TRBV7-3; D remains ambiguous. This CDR3 has 14 amino acids. V shed 5 bases and J shed 2 bases, with 9 bases lying between them. Germline lookup yields CDR1 SGHTA and CDR2 FQGTGA. CDR3 sequence (DNA): TGTGCCAGCAGCCAAACTCGTAACACCGGGGAGCTGTTTTTT. Its translation: CASSQTRNTGELFF.

To note about this clone: Other DNA sequences in this sample translate to the same CDR3. This sequence joins TRBV7-9 and TRBJ1-5; D uncertain. The CDR3 consists of 12 residues. V gave up 2 bases and J gave up 7 bases, with 6 bases separating them. Germline CDR1 is SEHNR and CDR2 is FQNEAQ (reference sequence). The CDR3 coding sequence is TGTGCCAGCAGCTTACTTGGGCAGCCCCAGCATTTT. Translating gives CASSLLGQPQHF.

The chain is built from TRBV7-2 and TRBJ1-2, with TRBD1 as a possible D gene (6 bases). The CDR3 is 17 amino acids. Trimming removed 5 bases at V and 2 bases at J, with 21 bases between. Germline V gives CDR1 SGHTA, CDR2 FQGNSA. The CDR3 protein is CASSGPFRDTLNYGYTF. CDR3 coding DNA: TGTGCCAGCAGCGGTCCCTTCCGGGACACCTTGAACTATGGCTACACCTTC.

The V call is TRBV19, the J call TRBJ2-7; possibly TRBD2 for D (6 bases). The V gene lost 5 bases and the J gene lost 2 bases, with 10 bases spanning the gap. The CDR3 spans 13 residues. The germline CDR1 and CDR2 sequences are LNHDA and SQIVND (reference sequence). DNA of the CDR3: TGTGCCAGTAGTCGGACTACCACCTACGAGCAGTACTTC. It translates to CASSRTTTYEQYF.

This clone was seen a handful of times. The chain employs TRBV5-6 and TRBJ1-3; 8 nucleotides match TRBD1. Germline CDR1 and CDR2: SGHDT and YYEEEE. Trimming took 3 bases from V and 0 from J; bases not matched to a gene: 11. The CDR3 extends over 18 amino acids. CDR3 loop: CASSSPPGQDLSGNTIYF. The CDR3 bases are TGTGCCAGCAGCTCCCCCCCGGGACAGGACCTCTCTGGAAACACCATATATTTT.

V is TRBV27 and J is TRBJ2-7; no firm D call. Trimming removed 5 bases from V and 6 bases from J, with 14 bases in between. CDR1 is MNHEY, CDR2 SMNVEV, per germline (reference sequence). CDR3 length equals 13 residues. Written as DNA, the CDR3 is TGTGCCAGCAGTGCATGGTCGGGTGGCGAGCAGTACTTC. It codes for CASSAWSGGEQYF.

The chain combines TRBV7-2 with TRBJ2-2; 9 nucleotides agree with TRBD2. Germline V gives CDR1 SGHTA, CDR2 FQGNSA. The junction had 6 bases not matched to a gene; V was cut back by 8 bases and J by 5 bases. The CDR3 sequence is 14 residues long. DNA for the CDR3: TGTGCCAGCGAAGAGCGGGAGGAGACCGGGGAGCTGTTTTTT. It translates to CASEEREETGELFF.

This rearrangement joins TRBV2 to TRBJ2-3, with D unresolved. With 4 bases removed from V and 8 bases from J, the gap between germline ends came to 16 bases. From germline, CDR1 is SNHLY and CDR2 FYNNEI. The CDR3 length is 14 residues. The CDR3: CASSGSGVGGTQYF. In nucleotides, the CDR3 is TGTGCCAGCAGTGGCAGTGGGGTTGGTGGTACGCAGTATTTT.

V is TRBV5-1 and J is TRBJ2-2; no clear D gene. The germline V gene encodes CDR1 SGHRS and CDR2 YFSETQ. This CDR3 has 16 residues. V shed 0 bases and J shed 6 bases, with 15 bases lying between them. CDR3 nucleotide sequence: TGCGCCAGCAGCTTGGTAGGAACTTTACCGGCCGGGGAGCTGTTTTTT. This gives the protein CASSLVGTLPAGELFF.

The chain has TRBV15 and TRBJ2-1; TRBD1 matches at 7 bases. The CDR3 loop spans 14 amino acids. CDR1 LNHNV and CDR2 YYDKDF come from the germline V gene (reference sequence). Germline trimming cut 3 bases from V and 9 bases from J; bases unmatched to any gene: 8. The CDR3 spells CATSSVGGDGEQFF. DNA for the CDR3: TGTGCCACCAGCAGCGTAGGGGGCGATGGTGAGCAGTTCTTC. Complete variable domain (other parts from reference TRBV15 and TRBJ2-1): DAMVIQNPRYQVTQFGKPVTLSCSQTLNHNVMYWYQQKSSQAPKLLFHYYDKDFNNEADTPDNFQSRRPNTSFCFLDIRSPGLGDTAMYLCATSSVGGDGEQFFGPGTRLTVL.

V and J are TRBV7-9 and TRBJ2-6; D gene unclear. V was clipped by 3 bases and J by 0 bases, with 9 bases between them. The CDR3 has 16 amino acids. Germline V CDR1 and CDR2: SEHNR, FQNEAQ (reference sequence). This CDR3 is CASSFPGVSGANVLTF. The CDR3 nucleotides are TGTGCCAGCAGCTTCCCTGGTGTCTCTGGGGCCAACGTCCTGACTTTC.

The table lists this clone with a count of one. This chain links TRBV6-1 with TRBJ2-3; perhaps D is TRBD1 or TRBD2 (5 bases each). The CDR3 has 20 amino acids. Trimming removed 4 bases at V and 6 bases at J, with 32 bases between. Germline V gene lookup returns CDR1 MNHNS and CDR2 SASEGT. CDR3 DNA sequence: TGTGCCAGCAGTGCACCCCGGGACCATAGGAATTGGGGCGTCGGCGATACGCAGTATTTT. Residues: CASSAPRDHRNWGVGDTQYF.

This clone was seen a single time. The V call is TRBV7-9, the J call TRBJ2-7; D gene uncertain. The germline V gene has CDR1 SEHNR and CDR2 FQNEAQ (reference sequence). CDR3 length: 11 amino acids. V was shortened by 3 bases and J by 7 bases, with 7 bases between the two germline ends. The CDR3 region is CASSFSIEQYF. Here the CDR3 DNA reads TGTGCCAGCAGCTTCAGTATTGAGCAGTACTTC.